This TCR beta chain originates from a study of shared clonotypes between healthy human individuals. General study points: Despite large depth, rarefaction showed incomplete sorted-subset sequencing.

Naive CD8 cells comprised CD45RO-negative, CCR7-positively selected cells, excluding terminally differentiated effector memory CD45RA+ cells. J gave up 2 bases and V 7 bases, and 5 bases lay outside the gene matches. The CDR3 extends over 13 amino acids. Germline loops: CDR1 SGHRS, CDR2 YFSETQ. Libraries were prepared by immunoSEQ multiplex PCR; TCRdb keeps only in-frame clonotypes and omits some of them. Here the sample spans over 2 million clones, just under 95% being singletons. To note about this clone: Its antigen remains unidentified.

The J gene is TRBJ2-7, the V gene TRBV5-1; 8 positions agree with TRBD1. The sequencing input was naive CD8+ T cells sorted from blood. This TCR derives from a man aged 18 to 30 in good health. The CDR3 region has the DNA TGCGCCAGCGGCCCGGGACAGGCCTACGAGCAGTACTTC. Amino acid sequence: CASGPGQAYEQYF.